The clone carrying this TCR beta chain showed up just a few times. Researchers made TCR cDNA using 5'RACE template switching, and this step added a universal primer site and UMIs. MiXCR, applied by TCRdb to the 5' RACE reads, yields one record per CDR3 protein. The sample shows 300,000 to 350,000 distinct CDR3 sequences, around 4.5% of them seen only once. The data were taken from a study of T cells after yellow fever vaccination. Germline V lookup: CDR1 SGHAT, CDR2 FQNNGV. Trimming cost V 6 bases and J 1 base, with 21 bases left between them. The CDR3 loop spans 17 amino acids. This chain uses TRBV11-2 with TRBJ2-5; D is ambiguous. The source is a man aged 18 to 29 who received the YFV17D yellow fever vaccine. Sequences were derived from PBMCs, sampled 15 days after the yellow fever booster vaccination. The CDR3 reads CASSPPTARLSQETQYF. The DNA of the CDR3 is TGTGCCAGCAGTCCACCGACGGCCAGGTTAAGCCAAGAGACCCAGTACTTC.